Following are 10 T cell receptor beta chains from one sample sequenced in a study of cytomegalovirus exposure and HLA in healthy donors. The PCR contained 60 Vbeta and 13 Jbeta primers. TCRdb keeps only in-frame clones here, not all; method: immunoSEQ multiplex PCR. The sample records around 190,000 clones, approximately 80% being singletons. The sample taken for sequencing was PBMCs. All receptors come from a woman in her thirties or forties in good health and CMV-seronegative.

The rearrangement links TRBV19 to TRBJ2-5, with 8 bases aligning to TRBD1. Trimming removed 6 bases from V and 1 base from J; junction bases left unmatched: 7. CDR1 and CDR2 from the germline V gene are LNHDA and SQIVND (reference sequence). This CDR3 has 15 residues. The DNA of the CDR3 is TGTGCCAGTAGGCTACAGACAGGGGCCCAAGAGACCCAGTACTTC. Protein product: CASRLQTGAQETQYF.

V gene TRBV7-9 combines with J gene TRBJ2-1; 8 nucleotides agree with TRBD2. Germline lookup yields CDR1 SEHNR and CDR2 FQNEAQ (reference sequence). Trimming at V came to 2 bases and at J to 4 bases, leaving 4 bases not matched to a gene. This CDR3 is built from 15 residues. DNA of the CDR3: TGTGCCAGCAGCTTATTAGCGGGACAATACAATGAGCAGTTCTTC. This sequence encodes CASSLLAGQYNEQFF. Variable domain in full (rest from reference TRBV7-9 and TRBJ2-1): DTGVSQNPRHKITKRGQNVTFRCDPISEHNRLYWYRQTLGQGPEFLTYFQNEAQLEKSRLLSDRFSAERPKGSFSTLEIQRTEQGDSAMYLCASSLLAGQYNEQFFGPGTRLTVL.

About this clone itself: A junction boundary mismatches the germline segment, possibly from a read error. The CDR3 DNA reads as TGTTCCAGCAGCTCCACAGGGGGCATTCACAATGAGCAGTTCTTC. It yields the protein CSSSSTGGIHNEQFF. The rearrangement joins TRBV7-9 to TRBJ2-1, with 9 nucleotides matching TRBD1. Germline CDR1 is SEHNR and CDR2 is FQNEAQ (reference sequence). This CDR3 spans 15 amino acids. Drawing the rest from reference TRBV7-9 and TRBJ2-1, the complete variable domain is DTGVSQNPRHKITKRGQNVTFRCDPISEHNRLYWYRQTLGQGPEFLTYFQNEAQLEKSRLLSDRFSAERPKGSFSTLEIQRTEQGDSAMYLCSSSSTGGIHNEQFFGPGTRLTVL.

V is TRBV11-2 and J is TRBJ2-5; 14 bases align to TRBD2. The end of the DNA is better explained by TRBJ2-7, so the J call may be wrong. This CDR3 comprises 18 residues. Per germline, CDR1 SGHAT and CDR2 FQNNGV. In DNA, the CDR3 is TGTGCCAGCAGCTTCTCCGGGACTAGCGGGAGTTGGTCCTACGAGCAGTACTTC. Translation gives CASSFSGTSGSWSYEQYF.

The chain employs TRBV7-2 and TRBJ2-7; 13 bases are a match to TRBD2. V trimming: 5 bases; J trimming: 1 base; junction bases outside the gene matches: 14. The length of the CDR3 is 19 residues. Looked up from germline, CDR1 is SGHTA and CDR2 is FQGNSA. The CDR3 DNA sequence: TGTGCCAGCAGCATCGGGACTAGCGGGATACGTACAGGATCCTACGAGCAGTACTTC. Residues: CASSIGTSGIRTGSYEQYF.

This clone was counted once. The V and J genes are TRBV9 and TRBJ2-5; 13 bases line up with TRBD2. After removal of 0 bases from V and 5 bases from J, the junction contained 7 bases not matched to a gene. CDR1 and CDR2 (germline): SGDLS, YYNGEE. The CDR3 covers 17 residues. In DNA form, the CDR3 reads TGTGCCAGCAGCGTAGGAACTAGCGGGAGGGCCGCGGAGACCCAGTACTTC. Translated: CASSVGTSGRAAETQYF. The full variable domain, its missing parts supplied by reference TRBV9 and TRBJ2-5, is DSGVTQTPKHLITATGQRVTLRCSPRSGDLSVYWYQQSLDQGLQFLIQYYNGEERAKGNILERFSAQQFPDLHSELNLSSLELGDSALYFCASSVGTSGRAAETQYFGPGTRLLVL.

In nucleotides, the CDR3 is TGTGCCAGCAGGGGAGGACGACTTGAAAAACTGTTTTTT. It translates to CASRGGRLEKLFF. The chain combines TRBV2 with TRBJ1-4, with D unresolved. The germline gives CDR1 SNHLY, CDR2 FYNNEI. V gave up 6 bases and J gave up 7 bases, with 12 bases separating them. This CDR3 comprises 13 residues.

This sequence joins TRBV7-9 and TRBJ1-1; tentatively, D is TRBD1 (5 bases). CDR3 length: 15 amino acids. Germline-derived CDR1 and CDR2 are SEHNR and FQNEAQ (reference sequence). Between the trimmed V and J ends, which lost 5 bases and 0 bases, there was a span of 13 bases. The CDR3 DNA is TGTGCCAGCAGCATTTTCCAGACAGTGAACACTGAAGCTTTCTTT. This encodes CASSIFQTVNTEAFF.

The gene calls are TRBV15 and TRBJ2-5, with TRBD2 identical over 8 bases. The ends lost 0 bases at V and 5 bases at J; junction bases unmatched: 14. CDR1 and CDR2 from the germline V gene are LNHNV and YYDKDF (reference sequence). This CDR3 contains 18 residues. The CDR3 DNA follows: TGTGCCACCAGCAGAGATCAACGGGTTCGGGAGGGCCGGGAGACCCAGTACTTC. Its protein product is CATSRDQRVREGRETQYF. Full variable domain (outside the CDR3, taken from reference TRBV15 and TRBJ2-5): DAMVIQNPRYQVTQFGKPVTLSCSQTLNHNVMYWYQQKSSQAPKLLFHYYDKDFNNEADTPDNFQSRRPNTSFCFLDIRSPGLGDTAMYLCATSRDQRVREGRETQYFGPGTRLLVL.

The chain has TRBV7-2 and TRBJ2-3; a weak D match, TRBD1 (6 bases). The germline CDR1 and CDR2 sequences are SGHTA and FQGNSA. This CDR3 has 15 amino acids. Trimming removed 5 bases at V and 2 bases at J, with 14 bases between. CDR3 in DNA: TGTGCCAGCAGCCCAGGGGTGACCCACACAGATACGCAGTATTTT. Translated, it gives CASSPGVTHTDTQYF.